These 15 T cell receptor beta chains share one sample of origin, sequenced in a study of tumor-infiltrating lymphocytes in primary liver carcinoma. Between roughly 17 and 33 mg of unsorted bulk tissue served as the source from which RNA and DNA were co-extracted. The researchers produced TCR beta cDNA from roughly 500 ng total RNA with a constant-region primer. The TCR beta library was amplified through three nested multiplex PCR rounds in a modified ARM-PCR procedure. For roughly 10 cycles apiece, the opening two PCR rounds ran with TRBV1-TRBV30 forward primers and a C-beta reverse primer. TCRdb used MiXCR to reprocess the multiplex PCR reads, holding one entry per CDR3 protein. Of roughly 80,000 distinct CDR3 sequences in the sample, roughly 71% were seen once. What was sequenced was tumor-adjacent normal liver tissue. These receptors were collected from a man between 40 and 49 years old with primary liver carcinoma and hepatitis B virus infection.

Comment on this clonotype: This may come from a read error, since a much larger clone is one base off. This CDR3 is CAGSGDAYGYTF. In DNA form, the CDR3 reads TGTGCCGGCAGTGGGGACGCCTATGGCTACACCTTC. The chain is built from TRBV25-1 and TRBJ1-2; perhaps TRBD1 as D (5 bases). Germline V gene data show CDR1 as MGHDK and CDR2 as SYGVNS. The CDR3 consists of 12 residues.

Only one count was recorded for this clonotype. Since the CDR3 does not end with the conserved phenylalanine or tryptophan, this likely comes from a read error. The chain joins TRBV4-1 to TRBJ2-7; D unclear. CDR3 length equals 13 residues. V lost 8 bases and J 4 bases, leaving 15 bases between the germline ends. Per germline, CDR1 MGHRA and CDR2 YSYEKL. The CDR3 coding sequence is TGCGCCAGCTGCCCGGGCCATTGGTACGAGCAGTACTCC. It is translated as CASCPGHWYEQYS.

Of note for this clonotype: One junction end does not reproduce the germline sequence, and a read error may be involved. The chain has TRBV14 and TRBJ1-1, with D possibly matching TRBD1 (5 bases). Germline CDR1 is SGHDN and CDR2 is FVKESK. This CDR3 spans 14 amino acids. The CDR3 bases are TGTGCCAGCAGCATCTCGCAGGGAGAGGCTGAAACTTTCTTT. Its protein product is CASSISQGEAETFF. The full variable domain, rest sourced from reference TRBV14 and TRBJ1-1, is EAGVTQFPSHSVIEKGQTVTLRCDPISGHDNLYWYRRVMGKEIKFLLHFVKESKQDESGMPNNRFLAERTGGTYSTLKVQPAELEDSGVYFCASSISQGEAETFFGQGTRLTVV.

Points on this clonotype: At one of its ends the junction is not consistent with the germline gene, which may arise from a read error. The chain joins TRBV9 to TRBJ1-6, with TRBD1 as a possible D gene (6 bases). Germline CDR1 reads SGDLS; CDR2 reads YYNGEE. This CDR3 comprises 14 residues. The chain's CDR3 is CGSSPQQGNSPLHF. The CDR3 region has the DNA TGTGGCAGCAGTCCGCAACAGGGTAATTCACCCCTCCACTTT.

This clonotype was recorded at least ten times. The gene calls are TRBV30 and TRBJ1-1; D is unclear. From germline, CDR1 is GTSNPN and CDR2 SVGIG (reference sequence). Trimming took 5 bases from V and 6 from J, leaving 10 bases between them. There are 11 residues in the CDR3. The CDR3 nucleotides are TGTGCCTGGGCTAAAAGGGCTGAAGCTTTCTTT. Translation gives CAWAKRAEAFF.

The chain employs TRBV7-9 and TRBJ2-3; tentative D call: TRBD2 (5 bases). Deletions cut 2 bases from V and 6 bases from J, with 15 bases between. The CDR3 extends over 15 amino acids. Germline CDR1 SEHNR, CDR2 FQNEAQ (reference sequence). CDR3 loop: CASSLLAVSWDTQYF. The CDR3 DNA follows: TGTGCCAGCAGCTTACTAGCCGTGTCTTGGGATACGCAGTATTTT.

By sample fraction, this clonotype is medium-sized (0.01 to 0.1%). V is TRBV4-1 and J is TRBJ1-2, with 8 bases lining up with TRBD1. There are 14 residues in the CDR3. Germline trimming cut 6 bases from V and 3 bases from J; bases unmatched to any gene: 6. Per germline, CDR1 MGHRA and CDR2 YSYEKL. The CDR3 loop reads CASSVTGEDYGYTF. CDR3 in DNA: TGCGCCAGCAGTGTGACAGGGGAAGACTATGGCTACACCTTC.

Note on this clonotype: A much larger clone differs from this one at a single base, so this may be a read error. Written as DNA, the CDR3 is TGTGCCAGCCACCGGACGGAGAACACTGATGCTTTCTTT. Protein sequence: CASHRTENTDAFF. This chain links TRBV7-9 with TRBJ1-1; unclear D gene. This CDR3 spans 13 amino acids. Germline loops: CDR1 SEHNR, CDR2 FQNEAQ (reference sequence).

Regarding this clonotype: Compared with germline, one end of the junction differs, possibly owing to a read error. The chain links TRBV29-1 to TRBJ2-7; 7 positions match TRBD2. Germline V CDR1 and CDR2: SQVTM, ANQGSEA. CDR3 length: 13 residues. Here the CDR3 reads CNVSAGSFYDQYF. The CDR3 DNA is TGCAACGTCTCAGCGGGGAGCTTCTACGATCAGTACTTC.

To note about this clonotype: A read error is likely, as this CDR3 ends without the conserved phenylalanine or tryptophan. The chain joins TRBV7-9 to TRBJ2-1, with D uncertain. This CDR3 has 16 residues. Germline CDR1 reads SEHNR; CDR2 reads FQNEAQ (reference sequence). V was shortened by 3 bases and J by 6 bases, with 18 bases between the two germline ends. The DNA of the CDR3 is TGTGCCAGCAGCTTCCCGGGCGCCAGCGCCTGCAATGAGCAGTTCTTA. Translation: CASSFPGASACNEQFL.

Concerning this clonotype: Sequence at one end of the junction differs from germline and may be a read error. The rearrangement uses TRBV2 and TRBJ2-1, with a tentative D call TRBD1 (5 bases). CDR3 length: 10 amino acids. Germline CDR1 SNHLY, CDR2 FYNNEI. CDR3 in amino acids: CVSRVDEQFF. The CDR3 DNA reads TGTGTCAGCAGGGTCGATGAGCAGTTCTTC.

Points on this clonotype: One end of the junction fails to match germline, which may point to a read error. This sequence joins TRBV11-2 and TRBJ2-1; D is unresolved. Germline CDR1 reads SGHAT; CDR2 reads FQNNGV. There are 14 residues in the CDR3. The CDR3 here is CDSSLATGYNEQFF. DNA for the CDR3: TGTGACAGCAGCTTGGCGACCGGCTACAATGAGCAGTTTTTC.

The gene calls are TRBV4-2 and TRBJ2-7, with 7 bases fitting TRBD1. After removal of 4 bases from V and 8 bases from J, the junction contained 11 bases not matched to a gene. Per the germline V gene, CDR1 is LGHNA and CDR2 is YNFKEQ. This CDR3 region has 14 residues. CDR3: CASSPLTGLNKQYF. The CDR3 nucleotides read TGTGCCAGCAGCCCCTTGACAGGGCTCAACAAGCAGTACTTC.

This clonotype was seen once. The rearrangement links TRBV29-1 to TRBJ2-3; D call uncertain. CDR1 is SQVTM and CDR2 is ANQGSEA in the germline V gene. Trimming took off 5 bases at V and 3 bases at J, with 9 bases between the two ends. CDR3 size: 12 residues. The CDR3, as DNA: TGCAGCGTTATTGAAGGGACAGATACGCAGTATTTT. Its protein is CSVIEGTDTQYF.

There are many counts of this clonotype. This chain uses TRBV28 with TRBJ2-3; D is unclear. Germline V CDR1 and CDR2: MDHEN, SYDVKM. The CDR3 extends over 15 amino acids. The germline V and J ends were trimmed by 3 bases and 3 bases, with 13 bases remaining between them. CDR3 sequence: CASSLPTELTDTQYF. CDR3 in DNA: TGTGCCAGCAGTTTGCCGACGGAGTTAACAGATACGCAGTATTTT.